The clone carrying this TCR beta chain was seen more than once but under ten times. Antigen unknown. MiXCR was run by TCRdb on the reads, yielding one entry per CDR3 protein. The data hold around 710,000 distinct CDR3 sequences, with around 29% observed a single time. This CDR3 is built from 15 residues. With 1 base clipped from V and 2 bases from J, the junction kept 2 bases outside the gene matches. Germline assignment: CDR1 LNHDA and CDR2 SQIVND (reference sequence). The sample is drawn from a study of T cell repertoires in cytomegalovirus infection. The overall study: HLA-C-restricted CMV epitopes, recently identified, and well-studied HLA-B-restricted ones were used by the study. CMV infection together with matching HLA type was indicated by public TCR beta signatures.

Material: cultured CD8+ T cells from PBMCs, obtained from culture after CMV antigen stimulation. The chain joins TRBV19 to TRBJ2-1, with 7 bases identical to TRBD2. The TCR was taken from a human donor in good health (CMV status not recorded). Some clones in this sample may be carry-over from other donors' samples. This chain's CDR3 is CASSIGAGAYNEQFF. The DNA of the CDR3 is TGTGCCAGTAGTATAGGGGCGGGAGCCTACAATGAGCAGTTCTTC.